This T cell receptor beta chain was found in a study of human T cells and chemical hapten exposure. The overall study: Investigators sensitized about 2 cm by about 2 cm of upper inner arm skin with 2% DPC. Patches that contained 0.01% DPC were applied to the upper back and read at 6 days. Findings and caveats of the study: Expanded TCRs clustered into significantly more large CDR3 similarity groups than controls, the analysis revealed.

TCRdb analysed the RACE reads with MiXCR anew, one entry per CDR3 protein. Of 350,000 to 400,000 distinct CDR3 sequences listed, about 6.9% are singletons. This clonotype has more than one count but fewer than ten. As yet, its antigen is unknown. The ends were cut back, 1 base at V and 7 bases at J, with 14 bases in the middle. The CDR3 has 16 residues. Per germline, CDR1 SEHNR and CDR2 FQNEAQ (reference sequence). Time point noted: patch test 2, 6 weeks after DPC sensitization. Treatment meaning: therapeutic diphenylcyclopropenone sensitization with weekly scalp DPC. Blood sampling preceded each patch test application.

The TCR sequence derives from a woman between 18 and 29 years old with alopecia areata. Some clones in this sample may be carry-over from other donors' samples. J is TRBJ1-6 and V is TRBV7-9; TRBD1 might be the D (5 bases). The source material was whole blood, sampled in connection with sensitization to the hapten diphenylcyclopropenone (DPC). CDR3 region: CASSLEWAGGNSPLHF. CDR3 sequence (DNA): TGTGCCAGCAGCTTAGAGTGGGCTGGGGGGAATTCACCCCTCCACTTT.